The clone carrying this T cell receptor beta chain has only a few counts. The antigen is undetermined. MiXCR, run by TCRdb on the reads, gives a single entry per CDR3 protein. The table shows 300,000 or so distinct CDR3 sequences, with 25% occurring only once. This entry comes from a study of T cell repertoires in cytomegalovirus infection. Study background: The public TCR beta signatures pointed to both CMV infection and matching HLA type. Study-level results: Using cumulative public TCR beta family frequency, the authors identified those who carried CMV together with the relevant HLA. CMV-specific HLA-C-restricted TCR beta clonotypes dominated the ex vivo response.

The CDR3 contains 17 residues. The germline gives CDR1 SEHNR, CDR2 FQNEAQ (reference sequence). V shed 3 bases, J shed 2 bases, and the junction held 11 bases outside the gene matches. Sequencing was performed on cultured PBMCs, taken from culture after CMV antigen stimulation. The chain uses TRBV7-9 and TRBJ2-5; 8 nucleotides agree with TRBD2. This TCR was recovered from a human donor in good health (CMV status not recorded). Some clones in this sample may be carry-over from other donors' samples. In DNA, the CDR3 is TGTGCCAGCAGCTTTCCGGGAGGGGGTTCGAGGCAAGAGACCCAGTACTTC. It translates to CASSFPGGGSRQETQYF.